A single sample gave rise to the 18 T cell receptor beta chains below, sequenced in a study of blood T cell repertoires in COVID-19. The method was immunoSEQ multiplex PCR; TCRdb's version includes in-frame clones alone and lacks a portion of them. Of fewer than 130,000 clones in the sample, around 83% were seen once. The material sequenced was peripheral blood. The receptors here all came from a human donor in a cohort sampled during active COVID-19.

The gene calls are TRBV5-1 and TRBJ2-7; 10 bases are shared with TRBD2. This CDR3 is built from 17 residues. Trimming took 4 bases from V and 6 from J; bases not matched to a gene: 16. CDR1 SGHRS and CDR2 YFSETQ come from the germline V gene. The CDR3 sequence is CASSVGEASGGPPEQYF. The CDR3 coding sequence is TGCGCCAGCAGCGTGGGGGAGGCTAGCGGGGGACCTCCCGAGCAGTACTTC.

This clone was detected only once. The chain joins TRBV10-3 to TRBJ2-3; 12 bases match TRBD2. The CDR3 totals 15 residues. Germline CDR1 and CDR2: ENHRY and SYGVKD. After removal of 4 bases from V and 6 bases from J, the junction contained 5 bases not matched to a gene. The CDR3 reads CAISARLAGVDTQYF. The CDR3 DNA is TGTGCCATCAGTGCTAGACTAGCGGGAGTGGATACGCAGTATTTT.

As DNA, the CDR3 is TGTGCCAGCAGGGGAGATAGCAATCAGCCCCAGCATTTT. Translating it yields CASRGDSNQPQHF. The rearrangement uses TRBV2 and TRBJ1-5; D ambiguous. Germline CDR1 reads SNHLY; CDR2 reads FYNNEI. V lost 6 bases, J lost 0 bases, and 6 bases lay in between. This CDR3 region has 13 residues.

V usage is TRBV6-5 and J usage is TRBJ1-1, with D perhaps matching TRBD1 (5 bases). This CDR3 has 16 residues. Between the trimmed V and J ends, which lost 4 bases and 5 bases, there was a span of 20 bases. CDR1 is MNHEY and CDR2 is SVGAGI in the germline V gene. The CDR3 sequence is CASSSGGDGWLTEAFF. CDR3 DNA: TGTGCCAGCAGTTCCGGCGGGGACGGTTGGTTAACTGAAGCTTTCTTT.

The V and J genes are TRBV6-5 and TRBJ1-2; 10 positions agree with TRBD1. Germline CDR1 and CDR2: MNHEY and SVGAGI. This CDR3 region has 14 residues. After removal of 5 bases from V and 5 bases from J, the junction contained 5 bases not matched to a gene. CDR3 DNA: TGTGCCAGCAGTCGCGGGACAGGGGATTATGGCTACACCTTC. Its translation is CASSRGTGDYGYTF.

This chain uses TRBV11-2 with TRBJ1-1, with D perhaps TRBD1 (5 bases). Germline assignment: CDR1 SGHAT and CDR2 FQNNGV. The CDR3 has 13 residues. V lost 4 bases, J lost 1 base, and 7 bases lay in between. The CDR3 loop is CASSYDRNTEAFF. The CDR3 coding sequence is TGTGCCAGCAGCTACGACAGGAACACTGAAGCTTTCTTT.

The V gene is TRBV18, the J gene TRBJ2-7, with D possibly TRBD2 on 5 matching bases. With 3 bases removed from V and 7 bases from J, the gap between germline ends came to 13 bases. The germline gives CDR1 KGHSH, CDR2 LQKENI. CDR3 size: 13 residues. For the CDR3, the DNA is TGTGCCAGCTCACCCCGACTCAGCGGAGAGCAGTACTTC. This codes for CASSPRLSGEQYF.

The chain carries TRBV7-8 and TRBJ2-7; D might be TRBD1 (6 bases). Trimming took off 3 bases at V and 5 bases at J, with 14 bases between the two ends. CDR3 length equals 14 residues. Germline CDR1 SGHVS, CDR2 FQNEAQ. CDR3 loop: CASSFPDRLDEQYF. The CDR3 bases are TGTGCCAGCAGCTTCCCCGACAGGTTGGACGAGCAGTACTTC.

The gene calls are TRBV5-4 and TRBJ2-3; 9 bases line up with TRBD1. Germline lookup yields CDR1 SGHNT and CDR2 YYREEE (reference sequence). The V and J ends lost 4 bases and 4 bases, in that order; junction bases with no gene match: 7. The CDR3 has 15 amino acids. CDR3 amino acids: CASSVGQGIADTQYF. CDR3 DNA sequence: TGTGCCAGCAGCGTCGGACAGGGGATCGCAGATACGCAGTATTTT.

The CDR3 bases are TGTGCCAGCAGCTTGAAAGAGACAGGGGACACTGAAGCTTTCTTT. Amino acids: CASSLKETGDTEAFF. The gene calls are TRBV5-4 and TRBJ1-1, with TRBD1 matching over 8 bases. Unmatched junction bases numbered 5, after V lost 1 base and J lost 3 bases. The germline V gene has CDR1 SGHNT and CDR2 YYREEE (reference sequence). The CDR3 is made up of 15 amino acids.

The chain combines TRBV24-1 with TRBJ2-3; TRBD2 matches at 10 bases. The V gene end was trimmed by 4 bases and the J gene end by 5 bases; junction bases not matched to a gene: 8. Per germline, CDR1 KGHDR and CDR2 SFDVKD. This CDR3 comprises 16 residues. The CDR3 DNA is TGTGCCACCAGTGACCCCCTAGCGGGAGTTCAAGATACGCAGTATTTT. This codes for CATSDPLAGVQDTQYF.

V gene TRBV27 combines with J gene TRBJ1-2; 11 bases agree with TRBD1. There are 14 residues in the CDR3. Trimming removed 3 bases from V and 5 bases from J; junction bases left unmatched: 2. CDR1 and CDR2 (germline): MNHEY, SMNVEV (reference sequence). CDR3 in amino acids: CASSFGQGAYGYTF. The CDR3 DNA reads TGTGCCAGCAGTTTCGGACAGGGGGCGTATGGCTACACCTTC.

V usage is TRBV5-1 and J usage is TRBJ2-7, with 12 bases identical to TRBD2. V shed 2 bases, J shed 1 base, and the junction held 1 base outside the gene matches. Germline CDR1 reads SGHRS; CDR2 reads YFSETQ. CDR3 size: 15 residues. The CDR3 region has the DNA TGCGCCAGCAGCTTAGGACTAGCGGGGTCCTACGAGCAGTACTTC. Its translation is CASSLGLAGSYEQYF.

V gene TRBV5-3 combines with J gene TRBJ1-4; 10 bases fit TRBD1. TRBV5-3 is placed among ORFs of uncertain function. After removal of 0 bases from V and 1 base from J, the junction contained 9 bases not matched to a gene. The CDR3 runs to 19 residues. The CDR3 coding sequence is TGTGCCAGAAGCTTGGTGTGGGACAGGGGAAATGGAACTAATGAAAAACTGTTTTTT. It translates to CARSLVWDRGNGTNEKLFF.

V gene TRBV29-1 combines with J gene TRBJ1-2; D remains unclear. Trimming left V 3 bases short and J 8 bases short, with 16 bases between. This CDR3 region has 13 residues. The germline gives CDR1 SQVTM, CDR2 ANQGSEA. The CDR3 DNA is TGCAGCGTTGAGGTCAGCATCTCGGGAGGCTACACCTTC. Translation: CSVEVSISGGYTF.

The chain recombines TRBV28 with TRBJ2-3; TRBD1 matches at 12 bases. V lost 3 bases and J lost 6; bases outside the gene matches: 4. The CDR3 is 15 amino acids. Germline CDR1 MDHEN, CDR2 SYDVKM. The CDR3 here is CASSLAGTGGDTQYF. CDR3 DNA: TGTGCCAGCAGTTTGGCCGGGACAGGGGGCGATACGCAGTATTTT.

The rearrangement uses TRBV18 and TRBJ1-3, with TRBD1 matching over 8 bases. Germline V gene data show CDR1 as KGHSH and CDR2 as LQKENI. J gave up 2 bases and V 2 bases, and 5 bases lay outside the gene matches. The CDR3 sequence is 16 residues long. CDR3 amino acids: CASSPSTGGTGNTIYF. The CDR3 nucleotides read TGTGCCAGCTCACCATCTACAGGGGGAACTGGAAACACCATATATTTT.

The J gene is TRBJ1-6, the V gene TRBV19; TRBD1 is a possible D gene (6 bases). Germline CDR1 and CDR2: LNHDA and SQIVND (reference sequence). V dropped 7 bases and J dropped 4 bases, with 11 bases sitting between them. The CDR3 is 14 residues long. The CDR3 nucleotides read TGTGCCAGTACGCGGCAGGGGTATAATTCACCCCTCCACTTT. Protein product: CASTRQGYNSPLHF.